The 27 T cell receptor beta chains presented below share a single source sample, sequenced in a study of blood T cell repertoires in COVID-19. Method: immunoSEQ multiplex PCR; TCRdb's copy keeps in-frame clones and lacks some. The sample records some 270,000 clones, under 85% being singletons. The sequenced material came from peripheral blood. Receptor source: a human donor with COVID-19, enrolled during active disease. The donor label of this sample is uncertain.

V gene TRBV10-2 combines with J gene TRBJ1-2, with 8 positions matching TRBD1. V gave up 2 bases and J gave up 4 bases; unmatched junction bases: 6. The germline V gene has CDR1 WSHSY and CDR2 SAAADI. The CDR3 covers 15 residues. This CDR3 is CASSETRGQGYGYTF. The CDR3 DNA reads as TGCGCCAGCAGTGAGACTCGCGGACAGGGCTATGGCTACACCTTC.

The CDR3 DNA reads as TGCGCCAGCAGCTACTCTAGCGGGAGGGTCGAGCAGTACTTC. It is translated as CASSYSSGRVEQYF. The gene calls are TRBV5-1 and TRBJ2-7, with 12 positions matching TRBD2. The V and J ends lost 3 bases and 6 bases, in that order; junction bases with no gene match: 4. CDR3 length: 14 amino acids. Germline CDR1 and CDR2: SGHRS and YFSETQ.

The rearrangement links TRBV28 to TRBJ2-5; TRBD2 matches at 12 bases. The germline gives CDR1 MDHEN, CDR2 SYDVKM. CDR3 length equals 14 residues. Trimming took 10 bases from V and 3 from J; bases not matched to a gene: 6. The CDR3 DNA reads TGTGCCACCACGACTAGCGGGAGTAAAGAGACCCAGTACTTC. Translating gives CATTTSGSKETQYF.

This clone has more than one count but fewer than ten. The chain has TRBV27 and TRBJ2-7, with 8 bases identical to TRBD2. V lost 0 bases, J lost 0 bases, and 10 bases stayed unmatched. The CDR3 runs to 18 residues. CDR1 and CDR2 from the germline V gene are MNHEY and SMNVEV (reference sequence). This CDR3 reads CASSLSPSGSQISYEQYF. The CDR3 DNA follows: TGTGCCAGCAGTTTATCCCCTAGCGGGTCCCAAATCTCCTACGAGCAGTACTTC.

The genes are TRBV2 and TRBJ1-2; 8 bases align to TRBD1. The CDR3 covers 15 residues. Germline V gene data show CDR1 as SNHLY and CDR2 as FYNNEI. Trimming cost V 4 bases and J 7 bases; bases outside gene matches: 11. For the CDR3, the DNA is TGTGCCAGCAGTGTATCAGGGGGTGACAGGGGTGGCTACACCTTC. This translates into CASSVSGGDRGGYTF.

The CDR3 DNA reads TGTGCCAGCAGCTTATTAGGTGGAGCGGACACCGGGGAGCTGTTTTTT. It codes for CASSLLGGADTGELFF. The chain employs TRBV7-3 and TRBJ2-2; D might be TRBD2 (5 bases). The ends were cut back, 2 bases at V and 3 bases at J, with 13 bases in the middle. Germline CDR1 is SGHTA and CDR2 is FQGTGA. This CDR3 spans 16 amino acids. Together with reference TRBV7-3 and TRBJ2-2, the CDR3 gives the full variable domain: GAGVSQTPSNKVTEKGKYVELRCDPISGHTALYWYRQSLGQGPEFLIYFQGTGAADDSGLPNDRFFAVRPEGSVSTLKIQRTERGDSAVYLCASSLLGGADTGELFFGEGSRLTVL.

This sequence joins TRBV19 and TRBJ2-1, with 7 bases that match TRBD2. This CDR3 contains 15 residues. Germline CDR1 and CDR2: LNHDA and SQIVND (reference sequence). J gave up 4 bases and V 5 bases, and 8 bases lay outside the gene matches. The CDR3 region is CASSPMAGAYNEQFF. DNA for the CDR3: TGTGCCAGTAGTCCCATGGCGGGAGCTTACAATGAGCAGTTCTTC.

This clone was counted once. In DNA form, the CDR3 reads TGTGCCAGCAGTCCGCGACAGGGACCAACTAATGAAAAACTGTTTTTT. Translation gives CASSPRQGPTNEKLFF. The chain uses TRBV28 and TRBJ1-4, with 7 bases lining up with TRBD1. The CDR3 covers 16 residues. The ends lost 5 bases at V and 0 bases at J; junction bases unmatched: 6. Germline CDR1 is MDHEN and CDR2 is SYDVKM.

This clone was picked up one time. V gene TRBV6-6 combines with J gene TRBJ1-3; 7 bases match TRBD1. The CDR3 sequence is 16 residues long. The junction had 9 bases not matched to a gene; V was cut back by 4 bases and J by 3 bases. The germline CDR1 and CDR2 sequences are MNHNY and SVGAGI (reference sequence). The CDR3 DNA reads as TGTGCCAGCAGTTTCATCTCCGGGACAGATGGAAACACCATATATTTT. It translates to CASSFISGTDGNTIYF.

This clone was found a few times. V is TRBV5-4 and J is TRBJ1-1; 8 nucleotides agree with TRBD1. The CDR3 has 17 residues. Germline V gene data show CDR1 as SGHNT and CDR2 as YYREEE (reference sequence). The trim removed 5 bases at V and 1 base at J, leaving 13 bases unmatched. DNA of the CDR3: TGTGCCAGCAGTTCGGGGGTGCAGGGGGCTTGGAACACTGAAGCTTTCTTT. Its protein is CASSSGVQGAWNTEAFF.

The V call is TRBV5-1, the J call TRBJ2-7; D ambiguous. The CDR3 consists of 14 residues. Trimming removed 1 base at V and 4 bases at J, with 12 bases between. CDR1 and CDR2 from the germline V gene are SGHRS and YFSETQ. CDR3: CASSLSFAKYEQYF. The CDR3 bases are TGCGCCAGCAGCTTGTCGTTCGCGAAGTACGAGCAGTACTTC.

V is TRBV5-1 and J is TRBJ2-3; TRBD2 might be the D (5 bases). Germline V CDR1 and CDR2: SGHRS, YFSETQ. The CDR3 sequence is 16 residues long. Trimming took off 3 bases at V and 3 bases at J, with 17 bases between the two ends. The CDR3 loop is CASSWESRWETDTQYF. The CDR3 DNA reads as TGCGCCAGCAGCTGGGAATCGCGGTGGGAGACAGATACGCAGTATTTT.

J is TRBJ2-5 and V is TRBV9, with unresolved D. There are 13 residues in the CDR3. V was shortened by 0 bases and J by 2 bases, with 5 bases between the two germline ends. Germline CDR1 is SGDLS and CDR2 is YYNGEE. CDR3 protein: CASSVARQETQYF. CDR3 coding DNA: TGTGCCAGCAGCGTAGCCAGGCAAGAGACCCAGTACTTC.

This clone was detected a few times. The chain is built from TRBV6-6 and TRBJ2-2, with D perhaps matching TRBD2 (5 bases). CDR3 length: 15 residues. Trimming removed 2 bases at V and 6 bases at J, with 13 bases between. Looked up from germline, CDR1 is MNHNY and CDR2 is SVGAGI (reference sequence). CDR3 nucleotides: TGTGCCAGCAGTTACGAGGTCCCGGAGGCCGGGGAGCTGTTTTTT. Protein product: CASSYEVPEAGELFF.

The chain employs TRBV10-2 and TRBJ1-1; tentative D call: TRBD1 (5 bases). V was pared by 2 bases and J by 6 bases, with 13 bases between. The CDR3 spans 14 residues. The V gene's germline CDR1 is WSHSY and CDR2 SAAADI. The CDR3 region has the DNA TGCGCCAGCAGTGAGCACGCCGAAGGGGCTGAAGCTTTCTTT. This encodes CASSEHAEGAEAFF.

This clone was detected once. The J gene is TRBJ2-1, the V gene TRBV19; TRBD1 aligns across 8 bases. With V trimmed by 7 bases and J by 5 bases, 10 bases remained unmatched. This CDR3 has 15 amino acids. Germline CDR1 LNHDA, CDR2 SQIVND (reference sequence). The CDR3 DNA reads TGTGCCAGTATAGCGCGTCAGGGGGCGAACAATGAGCAGTTCTTC. Amino acid sequence: CASIARQGANNEQFF.

The chain carries TRBV6-5 and TRBJ2-7; 11 bases fit TRBD1. Germline CDR1 reads MNHEY; CDR2 reads SVGAGI. The CDR3 covers 15 residues. The junction had 12 bases not matched to a gene; V was cut back by 7 bases and J by 7 bases. The CDR3 region has the DNA TGTGCCAGCACCCGCGGGGACAGGGGGGTGGGAGAGCAGTACTTC. Translating it yields CASTRGDRGVGEQYF.

This clone is a singleton in its sample. V and J are TRBV19 and TRBJ2-3; TRBD1 aligns across 7 bases. V was clipped by 4 bases and J by 4 bases; unmatched bases: 14. The CDR3 spans 17 residues. Germline CDR1 and CDR2: LNHDA and SQIVND (reference sequence). The chain's CDR3 is CASSTRRTGEGADTQYF. The CDR3 DNA reads TGTGCCAGTAGTACCCGTCGCACAGGGGAAGGGGCAGATACGCAGTATTTT.

The rearrangement uses TRBV5-1 and TRBJ1-1, with TRBD1 identical over 7 bases. Per germline, CDR1 SGHRS and CDR2 YFSETQ. CDR3 length: 15 residues. V lost 3 bases and J lost 3; bases outside the gene matches: 8. The CDR3 DNA follows: TGCGCCAGCAGCTGGGGCGACAGGGTAGACACTGAAGCTTTCTTT. Amino acids: CASSWGDRVDTEAFF.

This chain links TRBV2 with TRBJ2-7, with a weak D call TRBD2 (5 bases). Trimming removed 6 bases at V and 1 base at J, with 19 bases between. The germline CDR1 and CDR2 sequences are SNHLY and FYNNEI. This CDR3 contains 16 residues. In nucleotides, the CDR3 is TGTGCCAGCAGCTCACCCCCACCACGGGATTCCTACGAGCAGTACTTC. The encoded protein is CASSSPPPRDSYEQYF.

The chain couples TRBV2 to TRBJ2-1; D not resolved. The V gene's germline CDR1 is SNHLY and CDR2 FYNNEI. This CDR3 contains 13 residues. V shed 7 bases and J shed 0 bases, with 7 bases lying between them. DNA for the CDR3: TGTGCCAGCATGCGGAGCTCCTACAATGAGCAGTTCTTC. Amino acids: CASMRSSYNEQFF.

The rearrangement links TRBV9 to TRBJ2-2; 8 bases line up with TRBD2. Trimming took 0 bases from V and 4 from J; bases not matched to a gene: 5. This CDR3 contains 16 residues. The V gene's germline CDR1 is SGDLS and CDR2 YYNGEE. Here the CDR3 reads CASSVGASGPTGELFF. The CDR3 nucleotides read TGTGCCAGCAGCGTAGGGGCTAGCGGGCCCACCGGGGAGCTGTTTTTT.

The chain combines TRBV5-1 with TRBJ2-7; 7 positions match TRBD1. CDR3 size: 14 residues. Per germline, CDR1 SGHRS and CDR2 YFSETQ. Trimming at V came to 3 bases and at J to 6 bases, leaving 9 bases not matched to a gene. CDR3: CASSYDREYGEQYF. The CDR3 nucleotides are TGCGCCAGCAGCTACGACAGGGAGTATGGCGAGCAGTACTTC.

The CDR3 here is CASSLALRREYGYTF. The CDR3 nucleotides are TGTGCCAGCAGCTTAGCTCTCCGGAGAGAATATGGCTACACCTTC. The chain uses TRBV7-2 and TRBJ1-2; no clear D gene. Between the trimmed V and J ends, which lost 0 bases and 5 bases, there was a span of 13 bases. CDR1 is SGHTA and CDR2 is FQGNSA in the germline V gene. CDR3 length: 15 amino acids.

The chain is built from TRBV5-8 and TRBJ1-5; D uncertain. Trimming removed 1 base at V and 0 bases at J, with 8 bases between. CDR1 and CDR2 (germline): SGHTS, YDEGEE. The CDR3 loop spans 15 amino acids. CDR3 in DNA: TGTGCCAGCAGCTTGTCGTTCTATAGCAATCAGCCCCAGCATTTT. It is translated as CASSLSFYSNQPQHF.

V is TRBV18 and J is TRBJ1-5; possible D gene TRBD1, 5 bases. Between the trimmed V and J ends, which lost 3 bases and 0 bases, there was a span of 18 bases. CDR3 length: 18 residues. Germline V gene lookup returns CDR1 KGHSH and CDR2 LQKENI. The CDR3 DNA sequence: TGTGCCAGCTCACCGCGAGATTGGGGGGAGGGTAGCAATCAGCCCCAGCATTTT. This codes for CASSPRDWGEGSNQPQHF. The full variable domain, completed using reference TRBV18 and TRBJ1-5, is NAGVMQNPRHLVRRRGQEARLRCSPMKGHSHVYWYRQLPEEGLKFMVYLQKENIIDESGMPKERFSAEFPKEGPSILRIQQVVRGDSAAYFCASSPRDWGEGSNQPQHFGDGTRLSIL.

This chain connects TRBV5-1 to TRBJ2-7, with a possible D match to TRBD2 (5 bases). This CDR3 has 15 residues. The V end was cut by 6 bases, the J end by 3 bases, with 19 bases between. Germline V CDR1 and CDR2: SGHRS, YFSETQ. CDR3 coding DNA: TGCGCCAGCAATTCCGGCAGAGGGTCCTTCTACGAGCAGTACTTC. It encodes CASNSGRGSFYEQYF.